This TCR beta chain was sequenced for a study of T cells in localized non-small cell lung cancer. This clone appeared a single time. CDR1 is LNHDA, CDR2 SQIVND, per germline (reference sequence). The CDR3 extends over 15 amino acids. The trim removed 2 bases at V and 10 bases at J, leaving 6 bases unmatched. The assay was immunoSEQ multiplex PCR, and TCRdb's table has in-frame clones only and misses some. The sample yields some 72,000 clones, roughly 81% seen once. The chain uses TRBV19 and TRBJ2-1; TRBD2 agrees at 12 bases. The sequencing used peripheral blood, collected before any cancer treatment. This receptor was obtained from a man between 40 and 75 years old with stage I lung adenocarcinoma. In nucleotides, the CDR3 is TGTGCCAGTAGTATAAGACTAGCGGGAGTCACAGAGCAGTTCTTC. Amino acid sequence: CASSIRLAGVTEQFF.